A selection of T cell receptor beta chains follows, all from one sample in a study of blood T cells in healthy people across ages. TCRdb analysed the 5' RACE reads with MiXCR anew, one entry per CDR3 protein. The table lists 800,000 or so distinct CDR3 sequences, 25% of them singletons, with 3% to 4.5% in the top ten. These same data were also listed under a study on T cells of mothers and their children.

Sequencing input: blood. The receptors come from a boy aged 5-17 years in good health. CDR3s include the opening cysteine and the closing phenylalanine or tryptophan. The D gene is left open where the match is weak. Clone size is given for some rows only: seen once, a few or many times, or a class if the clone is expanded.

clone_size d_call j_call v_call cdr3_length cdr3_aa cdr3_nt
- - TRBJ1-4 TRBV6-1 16 CASSRGLRGVNEKLFF TGTGCCAGCAGTAGAGGGCTACGGGGGGTTAATGAAAAACTGTTTTTT
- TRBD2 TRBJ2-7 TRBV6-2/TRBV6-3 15 CASSYFGLAGDEQYF TGTGCCAGCAGTTACTTTGGACTAGCGGGAGACGAGCAGTACTTC
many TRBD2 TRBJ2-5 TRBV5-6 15 CASSLSGGPGETQYF TGTGCCAGCAGCTTGAGCGGGGGGCCGGGAGAGACCCAGTACTTC
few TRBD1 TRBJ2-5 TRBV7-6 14 CASSLGQVKETQYF TGTGCCAGCAGCTTGGGACAGGTTAAAGAGACCCAGTACTTC
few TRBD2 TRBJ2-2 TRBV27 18 CASSFQLAGAASTGELFF TGTGCCAGCAGTTTCCAACTAGCGGGAGCTGCCAGCACCGGGGAGCTGTTTTTT
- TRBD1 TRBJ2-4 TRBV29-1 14 CSVNSGTGSPIRYF TGCAGCGTTAACTCCGGGACAGGGAGTCCCATTCGGTACTTC
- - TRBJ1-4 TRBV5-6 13 CASSPLLGEKLFF TGTGCCAGCAGCCCGCTCTTGGGTGAAAAACTGTTTTTT
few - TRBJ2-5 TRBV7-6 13 CASSTVPQETQYF TGTGCCAGCAGTACGGTACCGCAAGAGACCCAGTACTTC
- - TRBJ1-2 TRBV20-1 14 CSASVGFSNYGYTF TGCAGTGCTAGTGTTGGCTTCTCTAACTATGGCTACACCTTC
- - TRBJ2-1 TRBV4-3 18 CASSQDSASVYSYNEQFF TGCGCCAGCAGCCAAGATAGCGCTAGCGTTTACTCCTACAATGAGCAGTTCTTC
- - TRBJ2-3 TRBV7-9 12 CASSWTVDTQYF TGTGCCAGCAGCTGGACAGTAGATACGCAGTATTTT
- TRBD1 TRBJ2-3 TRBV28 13 CASSSQLGQTSNF TGTGCCAGCAGTTCACAACTGGGACAGACTTCGAATTTT
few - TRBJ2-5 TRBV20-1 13 CSARVASSETQYF TGCAGTGCTAGAGTGGCTAGCTCCGAGACCCAGTACTTC
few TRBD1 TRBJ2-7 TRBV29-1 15 CSVAGVSGTGDEQYF TGCAGCGTTGCGGGGGTCTCCGGGACAGGGGACGAGCAGTACTTC
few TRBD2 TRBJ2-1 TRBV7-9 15 CASISLAGGAHEQFF TGTGCCAGCATTTCTCTAGCGGGAGGGGCTCATGAGCAGTTCTTC
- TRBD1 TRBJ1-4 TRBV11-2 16 CASSPLLGQGNEKLFF TGTGCCAGCAGCCCCCTTCTTGGACAGGGGAATGAAAAACTGTTTTTT
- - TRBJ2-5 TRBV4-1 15 CASSQDEQGRDPGYF TGCGCCAGCAGCCAAGACGAGCAGGGAAGAGACCCGGGGTACTTC
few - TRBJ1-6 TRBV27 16 CASKKTDPLSNSPLHF TGTGCCAGCAAAAAGACAGACCCCCTTTCTAATTCACCCCTCCACTTT
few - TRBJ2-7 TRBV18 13 CASSPYLSYEQYF TGTGCCAGCTCACCCTACCTCTCCTACGAGCAGTACTTC
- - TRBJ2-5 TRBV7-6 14 CASSFGDYQETQYF TGTGCCAGCAGCTTTGGGGATTACCAAGAGACCCAGTACTTC
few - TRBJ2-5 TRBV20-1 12 CSVFVRSETQYF TGCAGTGTATTTGTAAGGTCAGAGACCCAGTACTTC
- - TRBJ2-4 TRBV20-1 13 CSARGGAKNIQYF TGCAGTGCTAGAGGGGGGGCCAAAAACATTCAGTACTTC
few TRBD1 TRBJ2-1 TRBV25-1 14 CASSEPGQANEQFF TGTGCCAGCAGTGAACCCGGACAGGCCAATGAGCAGTTCTTC
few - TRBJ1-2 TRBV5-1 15 CASSFGDLTNYGYTF TGCGCCAGCAGCTTTGGGGACCTAACTAACTATGGCTACACCTTC
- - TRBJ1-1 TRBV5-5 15 CASRPPGELNTEAFF TGTGCCAGCAGACCCCCGGGAGAGCTGAACACTGAAGCTTTCTTT
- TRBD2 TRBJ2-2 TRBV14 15 CASSRGTSHTGELFF TGTGCCAGCAGCCGGGGGACTAGCCACACCGGGGAGCTGTTTTTT
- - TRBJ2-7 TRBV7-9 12 CASSPLSFEQYF TGTGCCAGCAGCCCCCTTAGCTTCGAGCAGTACTTC
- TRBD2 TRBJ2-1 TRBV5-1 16 CASSSRGGGANNEQFF TGCGCCAGCAGCTCCCGGGGCGGGGGGGCCAACAATGAGCAGTTCTTC